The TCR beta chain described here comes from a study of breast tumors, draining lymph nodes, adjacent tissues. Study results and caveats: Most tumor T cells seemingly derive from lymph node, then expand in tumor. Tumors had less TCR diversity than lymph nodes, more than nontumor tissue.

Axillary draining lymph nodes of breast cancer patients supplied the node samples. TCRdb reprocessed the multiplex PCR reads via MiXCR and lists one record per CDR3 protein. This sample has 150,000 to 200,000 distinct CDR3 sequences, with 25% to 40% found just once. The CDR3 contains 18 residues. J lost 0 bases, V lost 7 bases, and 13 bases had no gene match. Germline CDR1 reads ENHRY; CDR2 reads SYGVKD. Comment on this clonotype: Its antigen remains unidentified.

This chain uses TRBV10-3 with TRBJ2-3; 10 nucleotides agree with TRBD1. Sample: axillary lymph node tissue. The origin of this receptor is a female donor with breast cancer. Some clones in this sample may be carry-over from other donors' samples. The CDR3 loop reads CAITPSRDRGYSTDTQYF. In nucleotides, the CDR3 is TGTGCCATCACCCCGAGCAGGGACAGGGGTTATAGCACAGATACGCAGTATTTT.